Below, one T cell receptor (beta chain) is given with its context. These data originate in a study of shared clonotypes between healthy human individuals. Germline V gene lookup returns CDR1 SGHAT and CDR2 FQNNGV. The CDR3 is 17 residues long. Trimming left V 5 bases short and J 5 bases short, with 24 bases between. Sorted-subset replicate PCR reactions were performed with approximately 190 ng DNA, corresponding to roughly 27,000 T cell genomes. Repertoires were generated with immunoSEQ multiplex PCR, while TCRdb's copy carries only in-frame clones and drops some. The sample has just over 2,000,000 clones; 95% are singletons.

This sequence joins TRBV11-2 and TRBJ2-5; tentatively, D is TRBD1 or TRBD2 (5 bases each). The TCR originated in a man younger than 30 in good health. Sequenced sample: naive CD4+ T cells sorted from blood. Subset of the sample: CD45RA+ positively selected. The CDR3 sequence is CASSLTLGTGRGETQYF. Written as DNA, the CDR3 is TGTGCCAGCAGCCTTACTTTGGGGACGGGGAGAGGGGAGACCCAGTACTTC.